The source of this T cell receptor beta chain is a study of blood T cell repertoires in COVID-19. Germline values: CDR1 MDHEN, CDR2 SYDVKM. This CDR3 has 21 residues. The V gene lost 6 bases and the J gene lost 0 bases, with 30 bases spanning the gap. TCRdb's copy holds only in-frame clones and misses some; the assay was immunoSEQ multiplex PCR. This repertoire shows a few hundred thousand clones, roughly 85% found once; its top ten account for about 4.1%. This sequence originates from a woman aged 40 to 50 with acute COVID-19. Sequences were obtained from PBMCs or T cells enriched from blood (not recorded which). The chain uses TRBV28 and TRBJ2-1; a possible D gene is TRBD1 (6 bases). CDR3 nucleotide sequence: TGTGCCAGCAGCCTCCTTCCTCTGACCCTTCCCTACAGGGTCTCCTACAATGAGCAGTTCTTC. This translates into CASSLLPLTLPYRVSYNEQFF.